This T cell receptor (beta chain) was captured in a study of regulatory T cells in long-lasting Graves disease. Time point denoted: persistent/refractory GD, antithyroid drugs over 5 years with positive TRAb. Following extraction of RNA from PBMCs, that RNA was used to make the TCR library. This clonotype was seen ten or more times. In germline, CDR1 is DFQATT, CDR2 SNEGSKA (reference sequence). With 6 bases clipped from V and 0 bases from J, the junction kept 9 bases outside the gene matches. The CDR3 contains 15 residues. Libraries of TCR beta came from iRepertoire HTBI primers plus Arm-PCR of CDR3 regions. TCRdb ran MiXCR on the multiplex PCR reads and lists one entry per CDR3 protein. In the table there are roughly 500,000 distinct CDR3 sequences, approximately 21% of which are singletons.

The source was peripheral blood mononuclear cells (PBMCs), collected when the disease was refractory, from a patient treated with antithyroid drugs. The TCR comes from a female donor with Graves disease. V usage is TRBV20-1 and J usage is TRBJ2-7; 9 bases map to TRBD2. The CDR3 reads CSANPSGKSSYEQYF. The CDR3 DNA sequence: TGCAGTGCCAATCCTAGCGGGAAGAGCTCCTACGAGCAGTACTTC.